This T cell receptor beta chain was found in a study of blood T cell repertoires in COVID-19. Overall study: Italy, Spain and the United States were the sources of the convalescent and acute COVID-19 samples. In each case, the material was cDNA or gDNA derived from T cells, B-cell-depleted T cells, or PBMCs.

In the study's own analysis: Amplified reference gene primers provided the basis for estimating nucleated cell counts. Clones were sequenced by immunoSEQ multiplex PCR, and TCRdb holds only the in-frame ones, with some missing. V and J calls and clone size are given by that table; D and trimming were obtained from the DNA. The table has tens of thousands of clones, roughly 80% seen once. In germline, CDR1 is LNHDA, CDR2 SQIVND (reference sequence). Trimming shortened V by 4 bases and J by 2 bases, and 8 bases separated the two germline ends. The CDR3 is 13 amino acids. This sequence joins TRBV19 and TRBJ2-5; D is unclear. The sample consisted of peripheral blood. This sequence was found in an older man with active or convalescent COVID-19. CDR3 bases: TGTGCCAGTAGTAGTTATCTACAAGAGACCCAGTACTTC. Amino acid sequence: CASSSYLQETQYF. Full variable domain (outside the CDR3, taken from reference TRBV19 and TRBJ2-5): DGGITQSPKYLFRKEGQNVTLSCEQNLNHDAMYWYRQDPGQGLRLIYYSQIVNDFQKGDIAEGYSVSREKKESFPLTVTSAQKNPTAFYLCASSSYLQETQYFGPGTRLLVL.